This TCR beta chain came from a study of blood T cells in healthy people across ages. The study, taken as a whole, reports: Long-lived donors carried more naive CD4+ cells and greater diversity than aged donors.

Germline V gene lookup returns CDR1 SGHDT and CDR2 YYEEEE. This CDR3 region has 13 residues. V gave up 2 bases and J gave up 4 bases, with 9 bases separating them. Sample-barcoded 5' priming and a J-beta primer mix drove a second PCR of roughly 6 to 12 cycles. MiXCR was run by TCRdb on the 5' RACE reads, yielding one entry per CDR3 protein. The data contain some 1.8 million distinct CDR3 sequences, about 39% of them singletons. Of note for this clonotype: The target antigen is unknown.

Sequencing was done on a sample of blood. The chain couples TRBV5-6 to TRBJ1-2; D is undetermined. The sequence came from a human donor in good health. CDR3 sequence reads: CASSFQAGYGYTF. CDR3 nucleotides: TGTGCCAGCAGCTTTCAGGCGGGCTATGGCTACACCTTC.